This TCR beta chain came from a study of T cell clonality in common variable immunodeficiency. The sample holds many counts of this clone. The CDR3 is cut off 3 residues early in the read; its end comes from the germline J gene. Here immunoSEQ multiplex PCR was the method, and the copy in TCRdb shows in-frame clones only, minus some. The specimen has about 64,000 clones, none found just once. CDR3 length: 15 amino acids. Germline assignment: CDR1 SGHNT and CDR2 YYREEE (reference sequence). This TCR was recovered from a person between 18 and 70 years old in good health. The source material was peripheral blood mononuclear cells. V gene TRBV5-4 combines with J gene TRBJ2-4; 8 bases are a match to TRBD1. The CDR3 loop reads CASSLRDRRSANQYF. The covered CDR3 bases are TGTGCCAGCAGCTTGAGGGACAGGCGTTCGGCAAAT. Looking up the rest from reference TRBV5-4 and TRBJ2-4 gives the full variable domain: ETGVTQSPTHLIKTRGQQVTLRCSSQSGHNTVSWYQQALGQGPQFIFQYYREEENGRGNFPPRFSGLQFPNYSSELNVNALELDDSALYLCASSLRDRRSANQYFGAGTRLSVL.